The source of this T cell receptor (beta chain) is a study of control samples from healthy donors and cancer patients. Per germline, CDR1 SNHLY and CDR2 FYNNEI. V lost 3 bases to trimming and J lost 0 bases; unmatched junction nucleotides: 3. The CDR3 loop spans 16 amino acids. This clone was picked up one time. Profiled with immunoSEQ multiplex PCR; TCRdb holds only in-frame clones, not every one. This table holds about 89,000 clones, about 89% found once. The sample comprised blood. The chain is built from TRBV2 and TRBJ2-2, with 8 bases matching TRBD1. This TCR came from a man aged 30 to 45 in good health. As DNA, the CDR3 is TGTGCCAGCAGTGATAGGACAGGGACGAACACCGGGGAGCTGTTTTTT. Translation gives CASSDRTGTNTGELFF.